The T cell receptor beta chain under discussion was sequenced for a study of CD8 T cells in ankylosing spondylitis. General study findings and limits: Clones tied to disease were said to be significantly enriched in matched ankylosing spondylitis synovial fluid. Seven to nine highly homologous variants made up a TCR beta motif that seemed to typify ankylosing spondylitis blood. CD8+ disease-linked clones were present at relatively low frequencies in blood.

V lost 6 bases and J lost 6; bases outside the gene matches: 7. Germline-derived CDR1 and CDR2 are SQVTM and ANQGSEA. The CDR3 is made up of 12 amino acids. Quantitative barcoded 5'-RACE was used to prepare TCR beta libraries. Each CDR3 protein gets one entry after TCRdb re-called the 5' RACE reads with MiXCR. The data contain 450,000 or so distinct CDR3 sequences, roughly a quarter of them singletons. Regarding this clonotype: The antigen remains undetermined.

The chain is built from TRBV29-1 and TRBJ2-7; 8 nucleotides match TRBD1. The sequence came from a male donor with ankylosing spondylitis. Input material: blood, either unsorted or a sorted T cell fraction (not recorded which). The CDR3 loop is CSVEPDRGEQYF. CDR3 nucleotide sequence: TGCAGCGTGGAACCAGACAGGGGCGAGCAGTACTTC.